A selection of T cell receptor beta chains follows, all from one sample in a study of beta chain features in type 1 diabetes. Clones were read by immunoSEQ multiplex PCR, and TCRdb kept only the in-frame ones, dropping some. The repertoire holds around 340,000 clones, with roughly 8.8% as singletons. Sample: central memory CD4+ T cells from blood. These receptors were taken from a man aged 25 to 40 with type 1 diabetes. Both conserved end residues are trimmed from each CDR3. Fields, in order: V gene, D gene, J gene, CDR3 protein. D genes are given only for firm matches.

TRBV7-8	TRBD2	TRBJ2-1	ASSPTRTSGGAEAF
TRBV6-5	.	TRBJ1-1	ASSVAGRTEAF
TRBV30	.	TRBJ2-5	AWTVGTETQY
TRBV18	.	TRBJ2-5	ASSPFQRETQY
TRBV18	.	TRBJ1-5	ASSPQRESNQPQH
TRBV11-3	.	TRBJ2-1	ASSFGRNEQF
TRBV7-9	.	TRBJ2-7	ASSPGPAYEQY
TRBV27	TRBD1	TRBJ2-3	ASSSLGGAGTDTQY
TRBV7-2	.	TRBJ2-7	ASSSQSGDSYEQY
TRBV4-3	.	TRBJ1-4	ASSQEGRVEKLF
TRBV7-2	TRBD1	TRBJ2-7	ASSLGTGTYEQY
TRBV29-1	TRBD2	TRBJ2-7	SVEGTTSGGKAEQY
TRBV29-1	.	TRBJ2-3	SVLRGGTTDTQY
TRBV7-2	.	TRBJ1-1	ASSLLMGTEAF
TRBV10-3	TRBD2	TRBJ2-1	AISPGLAGGRGFDEQF
TRBV20-1	TRBD2	TRBJ2-1	SAALADEQF
TRBV18	.	TRBJ2-2	ASSPSTAGELF
TRBV27	TRBD1	TRBJ1-2	ASSRQGAGNYGYT
TRBV28	.	TRBJ1-1	ASSEDRGIAF
TRBV27	TRBD1	TRBJ1-4	ASSFRGGQGYEKLF
TRBV7-9	TRBD2	TRBJ2-5	ASSSLSGGMGETQY
TRBV30	.	TRBJ2-1	AWSIGGGVDNEQF
TRBV11-2	TRBD2	TRBJ2-5	ASSLHSGAPGETQY
TRBV7-2	TRBD1	TRBJ2-4	ASSLSSQGVDIQY
TRBV9	.	TRBJ2-5	ASSVGRDSRPGETQY
TRBV29-1	TRBD1	TRBJ2-3	SVGGQGTTDTQY
TRBV5-4	TRBD2	TRBJ2-7	ASSLPTPGLTYEQY
TRBV6-5	TRBD1	TRBJ2-7	ASSINKGQGKEQY
TRBV7-2	.	TRBJ2-3	ASAPGTDTQY
TRBV6-5	.	TRBJ2-2	ASSHRVTGELF
TRBV7-2	TRBD1	TRBJ1-5	ASSDRVSNQPQH
TRBV30	.	TRBJ2-7	AWSGGGYYEQY
TRBV7-2	TRBD2	TRBJ2-7	ASSLVLAGGHEQY
TRBV27	.	TRBJ2-6	ASSLALGSNVLT
TRBV2	.	TRBJ2-2	ASSEGGVPTGELF
TRBV11-3	.	TRBJ1-1	ASSYGGVNSEAF
TRBV28	TRBD1	TRBJ1-3	ASSLITGAGNTIY
TRBV11-2	.	TRBJ2-5	ASSARDLGSRETQY
TRBV6-5	.	TRBJ2-3	ASSYSGGIDTQY
TRBV7-2	.	TRBJ2-6	ASSLTAGGANVLT
TRBV6-5	TRBD1	TRBJ1-5	ASSLQGAQPQH
TRBV7-7	.	TRBJ2-5	ASSPGRPGETQY
TRBV14	.	TRBJ1-2	ASSHDRWGGYT
TRBV6-1	.	TRBJ2-7	ASSDRPISSYEQY
TRBV5-6	.	TRBJ2-7	ASSLVSEQY
TRBV30	.	TRBJ1-4	AWGQRREKLF
TRBV11-2	.	TRBJ1-1	ASSFSLNTEAF